Following are 20 T cell receptor beta chains from one sample sequenced in a study of a mutant IDH1 vaccine in newly diagnosed glioma. Time point reported: week 23, last vaccination. What each vaccine dose contained was 300 ug of mutant IDH1 20-mer peptide, accompanied by topical imiquimod. Profiled with immunoSEQ multiplex PCR; TCRdb holds only in-frame clones, not every one. The sample gives 52,000 or so clones, around 80% of which show up once; roughly 8.8% is in the top ten. These receptors' targets are unknown. The specimen was PBMCs, collected from a glioma patient whose treatment included an IDH1 peptide vaccine. The receptors originated from a woman aged 40 to 55 with glioma. Some clones in this sample may be carry-over from other donors' samples.

V and J are TRBV30 and TRBJ2-5; a weak D match, TRBD2 (5 bases). There are 14 residues in the CDR3. The V gene lost 0 bases and the J gene lost 4 bases, with 12 bases spanning the gap. The germline CDR1 and CDR2 sequences are GTSNPN and SVGIG (reference sequence). In nucleotides, the CDR3 is TGTGCCTGGAGTGTTGGTGGCAGCGGAGAGACCCAGTACTTC. It translates to CAWSVGGSGETQYF.

The chain employs TRBV5-1 and TRBJ2-1; maybe TRBD1 (6 bases). The CDR3 is 14 amino acids. The germline gives CDR1 SGHRS, CDR2 YFSETQ. V gave up 1 base and J gave up 7 bases, with 12 bases separating them. The DNA for the CDR3 is TGCGCCAGCAGCTTGTGGGGGCCGGGGAATGAGCAGTTCTTC. Translation: CASSLWGPGNEQFF.

The J gene is TRBJ1-6, the V gene TRBV7-3; unclear D gene. CDR3 length: 13 residues. CDR1 is SGHTA, CDR2 FQGTGA, per germline. V was pared by 2 bases and J by 9 bases, with 8 bases between. The CDR3 reads CASSLALGSPLHF. CDR3 nucleotides: TGTGCCAGCAGCTTAGCTCTGGGTTCACCCCTCCACTTT.

The genes are TRBV5-6 and TRBJ2-7; TRBD2 matches 9 bases. The CDR3 covers 15 residues. Germline V gene data show CDR1 as SGHDT and CDR2 as YYEEEE. The junction had 10 bases not matched to a gene; V was cut back by 4 bases and J by 5 bases. The CDR3 nucleotides read TGTGCCAGCAGCCCCGGGCGGGGACTAGCCCACGAGCAGTACTTC. Translation gives CASSPGRGLAHEQYF.

V gene TRBV19 combines with J gene TRBJ1-2; D not certain. V lost 5 bases to trimming and J lost 8 bases, with 21 bases between them. Germline CDR1 is LNHDA and CDR2 is SQIVND (reference sequence). The CDR3 sequence is 15 residues long. CDR3 nucleotides: TGTGCCAGTAGTGCGGGCCGTGAAGGTCGGCAGGGCTACACCTTC. This encodes CASSAGREGRQGYTF.

The chain links TRBV5-5 to TRBJ2-4, with D maybe TRBD1 (6 bases). The V gene lost 3 bases and the J gene lost 16 bases, with 14 bases spanning the gap. CDR1 is SGHKS, CDR2 YYEKEE, per germline (reference sequence). CDR3 length: 11 amino acids. The CDR3 reads CASSSDKGEYF. The CDR3 region has the DNA TGTGCCAGCAGCTCCGACAAGGGGGAATACTTC.

This clone was seen only a few times. This chain joins TRBV5-1 and TRBJ1-5; D gene unclear. Deletions cut 1 base from V and 6 bases from J, with 11 bases between. Germline values: CDR1 SGHRS, CDR2 YFSETQ. The CDR3 covers 14 residues. CDR3 protein: CASSLWQALQPQHF. In DNA form, the CDR3 reads TGCGCCAGCAGCTTGTGGCAGGCCCTTCAGCCCCAGCATTTT.

This clone has a single count. The rearrangement uses TRBV5-6 and TRBJ1-5; D is ambiguous. The CDR3 has 12 residues. V was trimmed by 4 bases and J by 4 bases, leaving 6 bases between them. Germline-derived CDR1 and CDR2 are SGHDT and YYEEEE. The CDR3 region is CASSVVNQPQHF. CDR3 bases: TGTGCCAGCAGCGTGGTGAATCAGCCCCAGCATTTT.

The rearrangement links TRBV5-6 to TRBJ2-5; maybe TRBD2 (5 bases). Germline loops: CDR1 SGHDT, CDR2 YYEEEE. The CDR3 covers 15 residues. V was shortened by 0 bases and J by 8 bases, with 17 bases between the two germline ends. The CDR3 region is CASSLGRDLLGTQYF. CDR3 in DNA: TGTGCCAGCAGCTTGGGCCGGGATCTACTTGGCACCCAGTACTTC.

For the CDR3, the DNA is TGCACCAGCAGCCAAGCTTCCGGACTAGACTACGAGCAGTACTTC. Its protein product is CTSSQASGLDYEQYF. The V gene is TRBV1, the J gene TRBJ2-7; the DNA was not used to check the table's D call, TRBD2. TRBV1 is assigned pseudogene status. This CDR3 is 15 amino acids long.

This chain links TRBV5-6 with TRBJ2-2; D unclear. This CDR3 has 13 amino acids. V was trimmed by 3 bases and J by 1 base, leaving 4 bases between them. In germline, CDR1 is SGHDT, CDR2 YYEEEE. CDR3 sequence reads: CASSSLNTGELFF. The CDR3 DNA is TGTGCCAGCAGCTCCTTGAACACCGGGGAGCTGTTTTTT.

This sequence joins TRBV30 and TRBJ1-4, with D uncertain. V gave up 3 bases and J gave up 0 bases, with 11 bases separating them. CDR1 is GTSNPN and CDR2 is SVGIG in the germline V gene (reference sequence). The CDR3 totals 15 residues. The CDR3 loop reads CAWSTHGATNEKLFF. CDR3 coding DNA: TGTGCCTGGAGCACCCACGGGGCAACTAATGAAAAACTGTTTTTT. Complete variable domain (other parts from reference TRBV30 and TRBJ1-4): SQTIHQWPATLVQPVGSPLSLECTVEGTSNPNLYWYRQAAGRGLQLLFYSVGIGQISSEVPQNLSASRPQDRQFILSSKKLLLSDSGFYLCAWSTHGATNEKLFFGSGTQLSVL.

This clone was recorded only once. The CDR3 here is CASSLTNTDTQYF. As DNA, the CDR3 is TGTGCCAGCAGCTTAACCAATACAGATACGCAGTATTTT. The chain links TRBV7-2 to TRBJ2-3; D not certain. The CDR3 totals 13 residues. In germline, CDR1 is SGHTA, CDR2 FQGNSA. V lost 2 bases and J 3 bases, leaving 6 bases between the germline ends.

V gene TRBV18 combines with J gene TRBJ1-1; a possible D gene is TRBD1 (5 bases). The CDR3 has 13 amino acids. The V and J ends lost 3 bases and 8 bases respectively, with 13 bases between them. Germline CDR1 KGHSH, CDR2 LQKENI. CDR3 bases: TGTGCCAGCTCACCCACGATGGGGGTGGAAGCTTTCTTT. Protein sequence: CASSPTMGVEAFF.

To note about this clone: The junction does not match germline at one end; this may be a read error. The J gene is TRBJ2-2, the V gene TRBV10-3, with TRBD1 matching 8 bases. The CDR3 is 14 residues long. Germline values: CDR1 ENHRY, CDR2 SYGVKD. CDR3 in amino acids: CATSDRGNTGELFF. In DNA form, the CDR3 reads TGTGCCACCAGTGACAGGGGGAACACCGGGGAGCTGTTTTTT.

The CDR3 DNA is TGTGCCAGCACCCCCCGGACAGGGCATGGCTACACCTTC. Amino acid sequence: CASTPRTGHGYTF. The chain employs TRBV27 and TRBJ1-2, with 8 bases matching TRBD1. The CDR3 contains 13 residues. CDR1 and CDR2 (germline): MNHEY, SMNVEV (reference sequence). V was clipped by 7 bases and J by 6 bases; unmatched bases: 7.

Only a few counts were recorded for this clone. The gene calls are TRBV25-1 and TRBJ2-7; D possibly corresponds to TRBD2 (6 bases). This CDR3 is 13 amino acids long. Germline V gene data show CDR1 as MGHDK and CDR2 as SYGVNS. V was pared by 0 bases and J by 5 bases, with 8 bases between. The CDR3 nucleotides are TGTGCCAGCAGTGAATACACGGGGGACGAGCAGTACTTC. Translating gives CASSEYTGDEQYF.

The chain carries TRBV9 and TRBJ1-2; the D gene is possibly TRBD1 (6 bases). Per the germline V gene, CDR1 is SGDLS and CDR2 is YYNGEE. Deletions cut 5 bases from V and 1 base from J, with 15 bases between. There are 15 residues in the CDR3. CDR3 sequence reads: CASSAGAGDNYGYTF. CDR3 sequence (DNA): TGTGCCAGCAGTGCAGGGGCAGGGGATAACTATGGCTACACCTTC.

The rearrangement joins TRBV2 to TRBJ2-1, with 9 bases lining up with TRBD1. J lost 5 bases, V lost 10 bases, and 12 bases had no gene match. Germline assignment: CDR1 SNHLY and CDR2 FYNNEI. The CDR3 spans 15 residues. The CDR3 loop is CATITRDRAHNEQFF. CDR3 DNA: TGTGCCACCATAACCCGGGACAGGGCCCACAATGAGCAGTTCTTC.

This chain links TRBV7-2 with TRBJ1-2; the D gene is possibly TRBD1 (6 bases). This CDR3 comprises 12 residues. Deletions cut 5 bases from V and 8 bases from J, with 12 bases between. In germline, CDR1 is SGHTA, CDR2 FQGNSA. CDR3 region: CASSTQGYGYTF. The CDR3 region has the DNA TGTGCCAGCAGCACACAGGGCTACGGCTACACCTTC.